A selection of T cell receptor beta chains follows, all from one sample in a study of T-cell memory formation after mild COVID-19. TCRdb analysed the 5' RACE reads with MiXCR anew, one entry per CDR3 protein. The table has approximately 580,000 distinct CDR3 sequences, just over 20% seen once. The sample consisted of PBMCs or a T cell subset sorted from them (not recorded which). These receptors all come from an adult woman who had mild COVID-19 (a few samples of this study predate the infection). Cell type and time point are not known. Each CDR3 is given with its conserved first and last residue. A D gene is named only where the DNA matches it firmly. Rows may omit the clone size; those that give it use once, few, many or a size class.

CASSLAGGPRNEQFF | TGTGCCAGCAGTTTAGCGGGAGGGCCTCGCAATGAGCAGTTCTTC | TRBV12-3/TRBV12-4 | many | TRBJ2-1 | TRBD2
CASSLSQGAHYYEQYF | TGTGCCAGCAGCTTATCGCAGGGGGCCCACTACTACGAGCAGTACTTC | TRBV7-9 | few | TRBJ2-7 | TRBD1
CASSQRGGINEKLFF | TGTGCCAGCAGCCAACGAGGGGGTATTAATGAAAAACTGTTTTTT | TRBV3-1 | NA | TRBJ1-4 | NA
CASSVGGRELFF | TGTGCCAGCAGCGTAGGGGGGCGGGAGCTGTTTTTT | TRBV9 | NA | TRBJ2-2 | NA
CASSYSKGQETQYF | TGTGCCAGCAGTTACTCGAAGGGCCAAGAGACCCAGTACTTC | TRBV6-2/TRBV6-3 | NA | TRBJ2-5 | NA
CASSPDESSYNEQFF | TGTGCCAGCAGCCCCGACGAGAGCTCCTACAATGAGCAGTTCTTC | TRBV6-5 | once | TRBJ2-1 | NA
CASSPFSGEGYTF | TGTGCCAGCAGCCCGTTTTCGGGGGAAGGCTACACCTTC | TRBV7-8 | NA | TRBJ1-2 | NA
CASSVFQEGAGYTF | TGTGCCAGCAGCGTCTTCCAAGAGGGGGCTGGCTACACCTTC | TRBV9 | NA | TRBJ1-2 | TRBD1
CSARDIRDSGTGELFF | TGCAGTGCTAGAGATATCCGGGACTCCGGGACCGGGGAGCTGTTTTTT | TRBV20-1 | few | TRBJ2-2 | NA
CASGPISGRAHEQYF | TGTGCCAGCGGACCTATTAGCGGGAGAGCTCACGAGCAGTACTTC | TRBV27 | NA | TRBJ2-7 | TRBD2
CASSSRQYSRDTQYF | TGTGCCAGCAGCAGTCGACAGTACTCCCGAGATACGCAGTATTTT | TRBV11-1 | NA | TRBJ2-3 | NA
CASSYLVRDRLSYEQYF | TGTGCCAGCAGTTACCTTGTCCGGGACAGGCTCTCCTACGAGCAGTACTTC | TRBV6-2/TRBV6-3 | few | TRBJ2-7 | TRBD1
CASSLMIGELFF | TGTGCCAGCAGTTTAATGATCGGGGAGCTGTTTTTT | TRBV12-3/TRBV12-4 | NA | TRBJ2-2 | NA
CASSHTRPGGSKTEAFF | TGTGCCAGCAGCCACACCCGCCCCGGGGGTTCTAAGACTGAAGCTTTCTTT | TRBV4-2 | few | TRBJ1-1 | NA
CASSLPGGGYNEQFF | TGTGCCAGCAGCTTACCCGGCGGGGGGTACAATGAGCAGTTCTTC | TRBV7-9 | NA | TRBJ2-1 | TRBD2
CASSFLGRNYGYTF | TGTGCCAGCAGTTTTCTGGGCAGGAACTATGGCTACACCTTC | TRBV12-3/TRBV12-4 | few | TRBJ1-2 | NA
CASSNYFGAFF | TGTGCCAGTAGTAACTATTTCGGGGCTTTCTTT | TRBV19 | few | TRBJ1-1 | NA
CASSLGASGSSYEQFF | TGTGCCAGCAGCTTAGGGGCTAGCGGGAGTAGTTATGAGCAGTTCTTC | TRBV7-3 | NA | TRBJ2-1 | TRBD2
CASSARGLDTEAFF | TGTGCCAGCAGTGCCAGGGGGTTGGACACTGAAGCTTTCTTT | TRBV12-3/TRBV12-4 | NA | TRBJ1-1 | TRBD1
CASSYLYYGYTF | TGTGCCAGCAGTTATCTTTACTATGGCTACACCTTC | TRBV6-2/TRBV6-3 | NA | TRBJ1-2 | NA
CASSLPPRNRLADQSTDTQYF | TGTGCCAGCAGCTTACCCCCACGCAATAGACTAGCGGATCAAAGCACAGATACGCAGTATTTT | TRBV7-6 | few | TRBJ2-3 | TRBD2
CATSRDRQETQYF | TGTGCCACCTCCCGGGACAGGCAAGAGACCCAGTACTTC | TRBV5-5 | few | TRBJ2-5 | TRBD1
CASSGGQGYGTDTQYF | TGCGCCAGCAGCGGCGGACAGGGGTACGGGACAGATACGCAGTATTTT | TRBV5-1 | few | TRBJ2-3 | TRBD1
CASRATLGGSGHTEAFF | TGTGCCAGCAGGGCCACATTGGGGGGAAGTGGGCACACTGAAGCTTTCTTT | TRBV5-5 | few | TRBJ1-1 | NA
CASSQEKTGTTSYNEQFF | TGCGCCAGCAGCCAAGAGAAGACCGGGACTACCTCCTACAATGAGCAGTTCTTC | TRBV4-3 | NA | TRBJ2-1 | TRBD2
CASSFRDRGFQNIQYF | TGTGCCAGCAGCTTTCGGGACAGGGGATTCCAGAACATTCAGTACTTC | TRBV7-6 | NA | TRBJ2-4 | TRBD1
CAWSVRLEAFF | TGTGCCTGGAGTGTCAGGCTTGAAGCTTTCTTT | TRBV30 | NA | TRBJ1-1 | NA
CAWRPGGFDEQYF | TGTGCCTGGAGGCCCGGGGGGTTCGACGAGCAGTACTTC | TRBV30 | NA | TRBJ2-7 | TRBD2
CASLNSGSINEQFF | TGTGCCAGCCTAAATAGCGGGAGCATTAATGAGCAGTTCTTC | TRBV6-1 | few | TRBJ2-1 | TRBD2
CASSYSSSGGLANTGELFF | TGTGCCAGCAGTTACTCGAGCAGCGGGGGGTTAGCGAACACCGGGGAGCTGTTTTTT | TRBV6-5 | few | TRBJ2-2 | TRBD2
CASSSTTGTVEYNEQFF | TGTGCCAGCAGCTCGACTACCGGGACTGTCGAATACAATGAGCAGTTCTTC | TRBV7-9 | few | TRBJ2-1 | NA
CASSSPGGWNQPQHF | TGTGCCAGCAGCTCGCCGGGGGGATGGAATCAGCCCCAGCATTTT | TRBV7-2 | few | TRBJ1-5 | NA
CASSYTFPILGGYTF | TGTGCCAGCAGTTATACTTTCCCGATTCTGGGGGGCTACACCTTC | TRBV6-6 | NA | TRBJ1-2 | NA
CASSRQESNEQFF | TGTGCCAGCAGCCGACAGGAATCCAATGAGCAGTTCTTC | TRBV12-3/TRBV12-4 | few | TRBJ2-1 | NA
CASSSVMGREGDTQYF | TGTGCCAGCAGCTCTGTAATGGGGCGGGAGGGTGATACGCAGTATTTT | TRBV7-6 | few | TRBJ2-3 | TRBD2
CAWGTHGYTF | TGTGCCTGGGGGACCCATGGCTACACCTTC | TRBV30 | once | TRBJ1-2 | NA
CASSQDGLAGGLEYF | TGTGCCAGCAGCCAAGATGGGCTAGCGGGGGGATTAGAGTATTTT | TRBV4-2 | NA | TRBJ2-3 | TRBD2
CAWTWAGELFF | TGTGCCTGGACGTGGGCCGGGGAGCTGTTTTTT | TRBV30 | few | TRBJ2-2 | NA
CASSPWMLAGGRKQFF | TGTGCCAGCAGCCCCTGGATGCTAGCGGGAGGGCGTAAGCAGTTCTTC | TRBV7-2 | many | TRBJ2-1 | TRBD2
CASSGKGAGGKPQHF | TGTGCCAGCAGTGGGAAGGGGGCAGGGGGTAAGCCCCAGCATTTT | TRBV6-1 | few | TRBJ1-5 | TRBD1
CATSRDGKGDTQYF | TGTGCCACCAGCAGAGACGGTAAAGGAGATACGCAGTATTTT | TRBV15 | NA | TRBJ2-3 | NA
CASRLEATSRLDEQYF | TGTGCCAGCAGGCTGGAGGCGACAAGTCGGCTCGACGAGCAGTACTTC | TRBV27 | few | TRBJ2-7 | NA
CSVEDDSGRAFEQYF | TGCAGCGTTGAAGACGACAGCGGGAGGGCGTTCGAGCAGTACTTC | TRBV29-1 | NA | TRBJ2-7 | TRBD2
CSAAGPRTDTQYF | TGCAGTGCTGCGGGGCCCCGCACAGATACGCAGTATTTT | TRBV20-1 | NA | TRBJ2-3 | NA